The next 18 T cell receptor beta chains were all read from a single sample in a study of tumour-infiltrating T cells in Burkitt lymphoma. Clones were read by immunoSEQ multiplex PCR, and TCRdb kept only the in-frame ones, dropping some. Of about 50,000 clones in the sample, less than 40% are singletons; the top ten hold 2.9%. The sample consisted of tumor tissue. The receptors were sampled from a human donor with Burkitt lymphoma.

The V call is TRBV7-2, the J call TRBJ1-6, with D unresolved. This CDR3 contains 14 residues. CDR1 and CDR2 (germline): SGHTA, FQGNSA. Between the trimmed V and J ends, which lost 4 bases and 4 bases, there was a span of 8 bases. This CDR3 is CASSSNQYNSPLHF. CDR3 nucleotides: TGTGCCAGCAGCTCCAACCAATATAATTCACCCCTCCACTTT.

The chain carries TRBV25-1 and TRBJ2-7; 7 bases align to TRBD1. In germline, CDR1 is MGHDK, CDR2 SYGVNS. This CDR3 is built from 14 residues. V trimming: 4 bases; J trimming: 0 bases; junction bases outside the gene matches: 3. In nucleotides, the CDR3 is TGTGCCAGCAGTGGAGGGGGCGCCTCCTACGAGCAGTACTTC. Amino acids: CASSGGGASYEQYF.

This clone was detected a few times. This chain connects TRBV5-4 to TRBJ1-1; tentatively, D is TRBD1 (5 bases). The V gene's germline CDR1 is SGHNT and CDR2 YYREEE (reference sequence). Trimming stripped 6 bases from V and 8 bases from J, with 17 bases between. The CDR3 has 13 residues. The CDR3 DNA sequence: TGTGCCAGCAAGGAATTCGTTGGGGGAGAAGCTTTCTTT. Its translation is CASKEFVGGEAFF.

This clone was recorded a few times. This CDR3 is missing its conserved last phenylalanine or tryptophan, likely due to a read error. The limits of the CDR3 on the DNA are not certain, so only TCRdb's listed CDR3 is given. This sequence joins TRBV5-1 and TRBJ1-3. In germline, CDR1 is SGHRS, CDR2 YFSETQ. The CDR3 totals 9 residues, both ends included. The CDR3 sequence is CASSLRSRR.

The chain uses TRBV18 and TRBJ2-7, with D unclear. The germline gives CDR1 KGHSH, CDR2 LQKENI. The CDR3 totals 13 residues. Trimming took off 3 bases at V and 3 bases at J, with 9 bases between the two ends. This CDR3 reads CASSPSFFYEQYF. The CDR3 DNA reads TGTGCCAGCTCACCTTCCTTTTTCTACGAGCAGTACTTC.

This clone has only a few counts. The chain couples TRBV23-1 to TRBJ2-7; 9 nucleotides line up with TRBD1. TRBV23-1 has ORF status, its function being uncertain. The CDR3 spans 21 residues. V gave up 3 bases and J gave up 2 bases; unmatched junction bases: 23. CDR3 amino acids: CASSHLASGTGIRSSTYEQYF. In DNA, the CDR3 is TGCGCCAGCAGTCACCTTGCATCCGGGACAGGGATTAGGTCAAGTACCTACGAGCAGTACTTC.

This clone occurred a few times. The chain links TRBV2 to TRBJ2-1; D gene ambiguous. Germline lookup yields CDR1 SNHLY and CDR2 FYNNEI. This CDR3 spans 11 amino acids. V was cut by 11 bases and J by 4 bases, with 9 bases left in between. This CDR3 reads CAGRLYNEQFF. The CDR3 DNA reads as TGTGCCGGCCGGCTTTACAATGAGCAGTTCTTC.

The chain carries TRBV5-6 and TRBJ1-1; unclear D gene. Germline-derived CDR1 and CDR2 are SGHDT and YYEEEE. The CDR3 is 14 residues long. Trimming removed 0 bases at V and 4 bases at J, with 10 bases between. This CDR3 reads CASSLVQKGTEAFF. The DNA for the CDR3 is TGTGCCAGCAGCTTGGTGCAGAAAGGCACTGAAGCTTTCTTT. The full variable domain, rest sourced from reference TRBV5-6 and TRBJ1-1, is DAGVTQSPTHLIKTRGQQVTLRCSPKSGHDTVSWYQQALGQGPQFIFQYYEEEERQRGNFPDRFSGHQFPNYSSELNVNALLLGDSALYLCASSLVQKGTEAFFGQGTRLTVV.

This clone has only a few counts. This sequence joins TRBV7-9 and TRBJ1-2; D remains ambiguous. Per germline, CDR1 SEHNR and CDR2 FQNEAQ (reference sequence). This CDR3 contains 16 residues. V was clipped by 5 bases and J by 7 bases, with 23 bases between them. The CDR3 sequence is CASSPFSSRMVVGYTF. CDR3 bases: TGTGCCAGCAGCCCCTTTAGCTCTAGGATGGTCGTTGGCTACACCTTC. The full variable domain, rest sourced from reference TRBV7-9 and TRBJ1-2, is DTGVSQNPRHKITKRGQNVTFRCDPISEHNRLYWYRQTLGQGPEFLTYFQNEAQLEKSRLLSDRFSAERPKGSFSTLEIQRTEQGDSAMYLCASSPFSSRMVVGYTFGSGTRLTVV.

The V call is TRBV5-8, the J call TRBJ2-7, with D possibly TRBD1 on 5 matching bases. This CDR3 has 16 amino acids. Between the trimmed V and J ends, which lost 4 bases and 5 bases, there was a span of 22 bases. Germline V gives CDR1 SGHTS, CDR2 YDEGEE. The CDR3 coding sequence is TGTGCCAGCAGCCCTGGACGACAGCCTATCTTCCACGAGCAGTACTTC. Protein sequence: CASSPGRQPIFHEQYF.

This chain connects TRBV7-3 to TRBJ1-1, with D unresolved. Germline lookup yields CDR1 SGHTA and CDR2 FQGTGA. This CDR3 has 13 residues. Deletions cut 2 bases from V and 0 bases from J, with 4 bases between. The DNA for the CDR3 is TGTGCCAGCAGCTTATTAGTGAACACTGAAGCTTTCTTT. Translation: CASSLLVNTEAFF.

V is TRBV29-1 and J is TRBJ1-3; D is possibly TRBD1 (5 bases). The CDR3 totals 12 residues. The germline V and J ends were trimmed by 4 bases and 1 base, with 5 bases remaining between them. Germline V CDR1 and CDR2: SQVTM, ANQGSEA. The CDR3 is CSVGGSGNTIYF. Written as DNA, the CDR3 is TGCAGCGTTGGGGGGTCTGGAAACACCATATATTTT. The whole variable domain, filled in from reference TRBV29-1 and TRBJ1-3, reads SAVISQKPSRDICQRGTSLTIQCQVDSQVTMMFWYRQQPGQSLTLIATANQGSEATYESGFVIDKFPISRPNLTFSTLTVSNMSPEDSSIYLCSVGGSGNTIYFGEGSWLTVV.

This clone was detected only a few times. V and J are TRBV15 and TRBJ1-5; D remains unclear. Between the trimmed V and J ends, which lost 1 base and 2 bases, there was a span of 12 bases. The germline V gene has CDR1 LNHNV and CDR2 YYDKDF (reference sequence). The CDR3 sequence is 16 residues long. CDR3 nucleotide sequence: TGTGCCACCAGCAGAGGGGCCCCAGGAGGCAATCAGCCCCAGCATTTT. Translating gives CATSRGAPGGNQPQHF.

This clone was recorded a few times. This chain joins TRBV19 and TRBJ1-2; 8 nucleotides match TRBD1. In germline, CDR1 is LNHDA, CDR2 SQIVND (reference sequence). This CDR3 spans 15 amino acids. The V segment lost 7 bases and the J segment 8 bases; nucleotides outside the gene matches: 15. This CDR3 reads CASNSGDRQGLGYTF. The DNA for the CDR3 is TGTGCCAGTAATTCCGGGGACAGGCAAGGGTTGGGCTACACCTTC. The full variable domain, in which reference TRBV19 and TRBJ1-2 provide the parts outside the CDR3, is DGGITQSPKYLFRKEGQNVTLSCEQNLNHDAMYWYRQDPGQGLRLIYYSQIVNDFQKGDIAEGYSVSREKKESFPLTVTSAQKNPTAFYLCASNSGDRQGLGYTFGSGTRLTVV.

V is TRBV19 and J is TRBJ1-4; D might be TRBD1 (5 bases). The CDR3 sequence is 15 residues long. Germline CDR1 and CDR2: LNHDA and SQIVND (reference sequence). V was clipped by 7 bases and J by 5 bases, with 17 bases between them. The CDR3 region is CASNTLLGPNEKLFF. The CDR3 nucleotides are TGTGCCAGTAATACCTTGTTGGGGCCGAATGAAAAACTGTTTTTT.

The V and J genes are TRBV11-2 and TRBJ2-5; D remains ambiguous. Trimming shortened V by 1 base and J by 5 bases, and 8 bases separated the two germline ends. Germline values: CDR1 SGHAT, CDR2 FQNNGV. CDR3 size: 13 residues. The CDR3 loop is CASSLVPWETQYF. The CDR3 nucleotides are TGTGCCAGCAGCTTAGTCCCGTGGGAGACCCAGTACTTC.

This clone was found a few times. This chain joins TRBV5-1 and TRBJ2-7; 9 bases line up with TRBD2. The germline V gene encodes CDR1 SGHRS and CDR2 YFSETQ. With 0 bases clipped from V and 7 bases from J, the junction kept 8 bases outside the gene matches. The CDR3 spans 15 residues. Here the CDR3 reads CASSLERLAAREQYF. Here the CDR3 DNA reads TGCGCCAGCAGCTTGGAGAGACTAGCGGCTAGAGAGCAGTACTTC.

A remark on this clone: The CDR3 does not close with the conserved phenylalanine or tryptophan, likely indicating a read error. No DNA is shown, since the ends of the CDR3 on it are uncertain; the CDR3 is the one TCRdb lists. CDR3 loop: CASSHLDGR. The J gene is TRBJ1-2, the V gene TRBV7-4. The CDR3 contains 9 residues when both ends are counted. Germline V CDR1 and CDR2: SGHVT, SQSDAQ.